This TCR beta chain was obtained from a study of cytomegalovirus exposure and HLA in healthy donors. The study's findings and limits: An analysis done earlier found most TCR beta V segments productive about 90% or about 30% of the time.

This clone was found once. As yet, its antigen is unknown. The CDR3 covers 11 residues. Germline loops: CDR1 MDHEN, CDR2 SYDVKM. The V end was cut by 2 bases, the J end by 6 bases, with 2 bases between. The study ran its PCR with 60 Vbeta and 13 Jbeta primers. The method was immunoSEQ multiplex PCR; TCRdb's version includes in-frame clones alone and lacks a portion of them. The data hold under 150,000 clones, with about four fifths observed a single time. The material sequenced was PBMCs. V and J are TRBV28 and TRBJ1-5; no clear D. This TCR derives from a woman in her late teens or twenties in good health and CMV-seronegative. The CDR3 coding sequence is TGTGCCAGCAGTTTACGTCAGCCCCAGCATTTT. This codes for CASSLRQPQHF.